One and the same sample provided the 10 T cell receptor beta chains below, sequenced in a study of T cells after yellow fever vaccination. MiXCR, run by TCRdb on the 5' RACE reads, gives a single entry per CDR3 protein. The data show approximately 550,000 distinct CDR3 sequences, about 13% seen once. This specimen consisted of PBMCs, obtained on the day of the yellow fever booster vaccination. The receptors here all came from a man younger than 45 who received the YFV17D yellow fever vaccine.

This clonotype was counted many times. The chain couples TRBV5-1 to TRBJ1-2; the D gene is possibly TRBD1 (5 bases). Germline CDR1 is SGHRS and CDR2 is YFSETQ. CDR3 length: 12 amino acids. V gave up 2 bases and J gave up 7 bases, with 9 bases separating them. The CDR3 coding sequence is TGCGCCAGCAGCTTTACGGGGGGTGGCTACACCTTC. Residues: CASSFTGGGYTF.

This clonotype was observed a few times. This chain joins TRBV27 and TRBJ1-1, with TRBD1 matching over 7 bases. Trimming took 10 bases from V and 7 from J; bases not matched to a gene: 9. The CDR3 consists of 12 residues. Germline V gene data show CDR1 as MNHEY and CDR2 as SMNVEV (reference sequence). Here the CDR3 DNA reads TGTGCCACCCGGGACAGCGGCCTTGAAGCTTTCTTT. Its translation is CATRDSGLEAFF.

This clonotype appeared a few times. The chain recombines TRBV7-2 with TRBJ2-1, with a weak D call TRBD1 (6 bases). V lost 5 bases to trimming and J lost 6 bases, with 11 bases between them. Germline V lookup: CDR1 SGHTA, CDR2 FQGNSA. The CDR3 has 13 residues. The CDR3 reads CASSNRVGNEQFF. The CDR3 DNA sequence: TGTGCCAGCAGCAACAGGGTTGGCAATGAGCAGTTCTTC. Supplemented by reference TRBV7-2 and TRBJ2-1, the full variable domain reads GAGVSQSPSNKVTEKGKDVELRCDPISGHTALYWYRQSLGQGLEFLIYFQGNSAPDKSGLPSDRFSAERTGGSVSTLTIQRTQQEDSAVYLCASSNRVGNEQFFGPGTRLTVL.

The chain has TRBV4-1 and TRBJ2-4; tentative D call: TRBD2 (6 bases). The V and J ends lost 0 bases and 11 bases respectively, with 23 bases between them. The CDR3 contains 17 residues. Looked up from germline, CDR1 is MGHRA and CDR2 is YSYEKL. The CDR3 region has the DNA TGCGCCAGCAGCCAAGATTCTGGACTACCTCGGCCCTTGTTTCAGTACTTC. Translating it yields CASSQDSGLPRPLFQYF.

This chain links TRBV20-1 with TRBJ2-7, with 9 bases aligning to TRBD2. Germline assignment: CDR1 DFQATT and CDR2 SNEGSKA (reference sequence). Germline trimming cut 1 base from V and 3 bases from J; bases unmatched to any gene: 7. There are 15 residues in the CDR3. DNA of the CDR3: TGCAGTGCTAGAGCTCGACTAGCGGATATCTACGAGCAGTACTTC. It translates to CSARARLADIYEQYF.

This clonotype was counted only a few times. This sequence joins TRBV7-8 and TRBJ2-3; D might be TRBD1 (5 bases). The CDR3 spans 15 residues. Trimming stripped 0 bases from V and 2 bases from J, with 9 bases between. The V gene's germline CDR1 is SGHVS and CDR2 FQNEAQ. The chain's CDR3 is CASSLARGTTDTQYF. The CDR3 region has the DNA TGTGCCAGCAGCTTAGCTAGGGGAACCACAGATACGCAGTATTTT.

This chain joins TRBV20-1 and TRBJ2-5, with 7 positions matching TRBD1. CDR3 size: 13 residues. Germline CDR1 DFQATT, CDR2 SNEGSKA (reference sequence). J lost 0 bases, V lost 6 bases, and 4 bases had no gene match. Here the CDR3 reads CSATDRYQETQYF. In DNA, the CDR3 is TGCAGTGCGACGGACAGGTACCAAGAGACCCAGTACTTC.

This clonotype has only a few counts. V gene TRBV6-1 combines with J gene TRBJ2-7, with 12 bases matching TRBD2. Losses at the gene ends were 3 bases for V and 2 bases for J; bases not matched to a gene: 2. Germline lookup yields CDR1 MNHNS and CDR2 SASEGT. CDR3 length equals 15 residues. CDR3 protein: CASSDGLAGTYEQYF. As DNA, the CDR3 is TGTGCCAGCAGTGATGGACTAGCGGGAACCTACGAGCAGTACTTC.

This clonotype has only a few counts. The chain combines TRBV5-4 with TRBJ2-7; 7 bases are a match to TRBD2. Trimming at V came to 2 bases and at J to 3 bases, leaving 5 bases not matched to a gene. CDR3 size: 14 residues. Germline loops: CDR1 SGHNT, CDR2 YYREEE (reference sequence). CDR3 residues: CASSFSGTVYEQYF. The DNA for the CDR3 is TGTGCCAGCAGCTTCAGCGGGACTGTCTACGAGCAGTACTTC.

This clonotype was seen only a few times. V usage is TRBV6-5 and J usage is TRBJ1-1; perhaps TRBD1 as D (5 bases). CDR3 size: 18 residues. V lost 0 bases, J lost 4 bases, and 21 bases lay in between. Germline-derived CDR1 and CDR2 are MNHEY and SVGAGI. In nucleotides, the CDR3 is TGTGCCAGCAGTTACTCGATTTCCCCGGGGCAGGGTCGCACTGAAGCTTTCTTT. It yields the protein CASSYSISPGQGRTEAFF.